This TCR beta chain was captured by sequencing in a study of Ad26.COV2.S vaccination and SARS-CoV-2 variants (dated by TCRdb to the early 2020s). Turning to the overall study: Vaccine-arm donors were drawn from COV1001, a multicentre, randomized, double-blind, placebo-controlled phase I-IIa trial of Ad26.COV2.S in healthy adults. Ad26.COV2.S was given intramuscularly at 5x10^10 or 1x10^11 viral particles, as a single shot or as two shots 56 days apart. A total of some 30 samples were included in the TCR-sequenced set, comprising around 19 Ad26.COV2.S vaccine recipients, 5 placebo recipients and 8 SARS-CoV-2 convalescent individuals. Throughout the experiments and outcome assessment, investigators stayed blinded to trial group allocation. Participants in the trial were split at random into five groups of five each, receiving low-dose or high-dose Ad26.COV2.S once or twice, or else placebo on both occasions. Sequencing of the TCRbeta repertoire served to evaluate the specificity and breadth of SARS-CoV-2-reactive T cell receptors following Ad26.COV2.S vaccination.

The research as a whole found: Comparing responses between vaccine doses or regimens was not something the study was powered to do. It was noted by the authors that total T cell responses may have been underestimated by the TCR breadth and depth analyses. Higher spike-specific TCR breadth was observed in Ad26.COV2.S recipients than in placebo recipients (P = 0.0014). After vaccination, substantial breadth of spike-specific CD8+ and CD4+ T cell responses was reported. Comparable non-spike TCR breadth was observed between vaccine and placebo recipients, consistent with only spike being contained in the vaccine.

Details on this clone: Its recognized antigen is unknown. Base-call qualities are not available, and no considerably larger clone is one nucleotide away.

Per the publication, the treatment or condition label means: approximately 18 received Ad26.COV2.S at low or high dose, single or two shots; several received placebo; per-sample allocation not given. For vaccine and placebo recipients, repertoires were sequenced using samples collected on day 63 after the first injection. In Cohort 1b, about 27 adults aged 18-55 years were enrolled at a single site in Boston, USA, between 29 July and 7 August 2020. Ad26.COV2.S was a replication-incompetent adenovirus type 26 vector that expressed a prefusion-stabilized SARS-CoV-2 spike protein derived from the original Wuhan strain. The immunoSEQ Assay was used to sequence TCRbeta CDR3 regions. After extraction, genomic DNA underwent amplification by bias-controlled multiplex PCR, followed by high-throughput sequencing. In the original analysis: To quantify the absolute abundance of each unique TCRbeta CDR3 region, sequences were collapsed and filtered. Usable DNA was measured by amplifying reference genes present in all nucleated cells, and TCRbeta template counts were normalized to that usable DNA to estimate T cell fraction. Repertoire TCRs were annotated as SARS-CoV-2-specific by exact matching of V gene, CDR3 amino acid sequence and J gene to a known reactive TCR set. The reference SARS-CoV-2 TCR set was obtained from MIRA and was filtered for enrichment in COVID-19-positive ImmuneCODE repertoires, whereby public or cross-reactive TCRs were removed. Using the MIRA antigens, annotated TCRs were further analysed by specific ORF or by position within an ORF. Breadth was defined as the number of annotated unique rearrangements divided by the total number of unique productive rearrangements, and depth was defined as the summed frequency of the annotated unique rearrangements. Two-sided Wilcoxon rank-sum tests were used to compare TCR breadth between groups. Held by TCRdb, this immuneACCESS table contains in-frame sequences only and omits some clones. Under half of the omission traces to an unresolved V gene where checked; the cause of the rest is unknown. V and J calls and clone size are copied from that table; D and trimming were computed from the DNA. The sample table lists roughly 380,000 clones, around 89% of them with a count of one. The top ten hold about 3.6% of the sample.

The CDR1 and CDR2 encoded by the germline V gene are SGHTA and FQGNSA. V lost 5 bases and J lost 1 base; the stretch between them is 16 bases long. Measured from the cysteine to the phenylalanine, the CDR3 is 16 residues long. The retained sequence is limited to the CDR3, 48 bases, with the frame set at the first base. The sequencing here drew on peripheral blood, taken in a trial of Ad26.COV2.S vaccine versus placebo. The sequence links TRBV7-2 to TRBJ2-3, with a tentative D gene TRBD2 over 6 matching bases. The sequence came from a person between 18 and 65 years old who received the Ad26.COV2.S COVID-19 vaccine or a placebo. Read as DNA, the sequence is TGTGCCAGCAGCCCACGGAGGGGCGGACGCACAGATACGCAGTATTTT. This codes for CASSPRRGGRTDTQYF.